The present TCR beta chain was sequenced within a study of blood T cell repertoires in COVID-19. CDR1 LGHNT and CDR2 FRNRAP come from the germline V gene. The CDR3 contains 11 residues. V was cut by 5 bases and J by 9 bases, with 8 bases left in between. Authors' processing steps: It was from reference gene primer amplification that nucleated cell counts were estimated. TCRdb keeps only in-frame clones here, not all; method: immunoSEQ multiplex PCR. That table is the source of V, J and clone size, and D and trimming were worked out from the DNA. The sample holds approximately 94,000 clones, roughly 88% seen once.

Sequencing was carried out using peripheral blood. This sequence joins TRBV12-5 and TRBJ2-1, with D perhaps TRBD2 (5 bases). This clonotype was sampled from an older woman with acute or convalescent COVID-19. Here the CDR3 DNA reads TGTGCTAGTGGTGAACGGGGTGAGCAGTTCTTC. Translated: CASGERGEQFF.